These T cell receptor beta chains were read from a single sample in a study of CD8+CD57+ T cells in acquired aplastic anemia. TCRdb ran MiXCR on the reads and lists one entry per CDR3 protein. The profile shows 150,000 to 180,000 distinct CDR3 sequences, 40% to 65% of them singletons. Sequencing was done on a sample of sorted CD4+, CD8+, or CD8+CD57+ T cells (not recorded which) from PBMCs. The receptors here all came from a human donor with aplastic anemia. Both conserved end residues are part of each CDR3. Each record gives: J gene, V gene, clone size, CDR3 protein. Rows give clone size only sometimes, using once, few, many, or a class for an expanded clone.

TRBJ2-2 TRBV7-8 many CASSLFGLAGGWAGELFF
TRBJ2-1 TRBV20-1 . CSARAGGEQFF
TRBJ2-1 TRBV2 . CASSPFGPYNEQFF
TRBJ2-1 TRBV7-6 many CASSLTKGPPQDEQFF
TRBJ1-2 TRBV5-4 many CASSLEGSRNSPSMGYTF
TRBJ2-3 TRBV25-1 . CASSVFGTDTQYF
TRBJ1-1 TRBV15 . CATSRKGMGSTEAFF
TRBJ2-2 TRBV29-1 . CSVRLTGHGELFF
TRBJ2-7 TRBV24-1 . CATSDRQFGEQYF
TRBJ1-5 TRBV24-1 . CATSDSQAYNQPQHF
TRBJ1-2 TRBV7-9 many CASRRDVYGYTF
TRBJ1-5 TRBV12-3/TRBV12-4 few CASSTSSKGGRNQPQHF
TRBJ2-3 TRBV25-1 once CASSDWTSRYGRGTQYF
TRBJ1-1 TRBV19 many CASIPLYGQGGNTEAFF
TRBJ2-4 TRBV11-1 few CASSPVGAGAKNIQYF
TRBJ1-1 TRBV9 many CASKGANTEAFF
TRBJ2-5 TRBV7-9 . CASGVGQQETQYF
TRBJ1-5 TRBV10-3 . CAIGTGGSNQPQHF
TRBJ1-2 TRBV9 . CASSVDRRQGGYGYTF
TRBJ2-7 TRBV20-1 . CSARGTGISYEQYF
TRBJ2-3 TRBV9 many CASSDGQGEDTQYF
TRBJ2-1 TRBV12-3/TRBV12-4 . CASKPTGYAYNEQFF
TRBJ2-7 TRBV2 . CASSAPTSGEVYEQYF
TRBJ2-5 TRBV5-6 many CASSFLGLAGADQETQYF
TRBJ2-7 TRBV10-3 once CAISGSTDYYEQCF
TRBJ2-2 TRBV9 many CASSVATRGDTGELFF
TRBJ2-2 TRBV9 . CASSVDEGVGELFF
TRBJ2-7 TRBV25-1 . CASKELTRQYF
TRBJ1-2 TRBV24-1 . CATSARDRAKGYGYTF
TRBJ1-6 TRBV6-1 many CASSAEGGQRYNSPLHF
. TRBV7-6 . CASSSRTSDYEQYF
TRBJ2-4 TRBV9 many CASSVGRTMDIQYF
TRBJ2-1 TRBV7-6 . CASSYQYRGRRVNEQFF
TRBJ2-7 TRBV7-9 . CASTPPDSYEQYF
TRBJ2-7 TRBV2 . CASTPSGGSVHEQYF
TRBJ2-7 TRBV7-3 . CASSPQTSGGPRGEQYF
TRBJ2-1 TRBV10-3 . CAISESVLNEQFF
TRBJ2-2 TRBV19 many CASSSGEAGELFF
TRBJ2-1 TRBV25-1 few CASSDPGELHNEQFF
TRBJ2-3 TRBV20-1 . CSARHPLAATDTQYF